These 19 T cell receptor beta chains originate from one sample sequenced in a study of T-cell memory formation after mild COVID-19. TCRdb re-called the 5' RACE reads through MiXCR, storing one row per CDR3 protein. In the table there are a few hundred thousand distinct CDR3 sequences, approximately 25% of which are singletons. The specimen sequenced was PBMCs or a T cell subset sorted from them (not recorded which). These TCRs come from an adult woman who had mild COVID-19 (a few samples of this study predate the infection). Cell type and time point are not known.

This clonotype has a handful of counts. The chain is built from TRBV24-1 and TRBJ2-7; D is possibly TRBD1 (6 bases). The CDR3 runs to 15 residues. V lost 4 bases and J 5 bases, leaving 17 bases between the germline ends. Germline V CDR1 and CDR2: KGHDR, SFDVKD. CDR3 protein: CATSDPTGSNDEQYF. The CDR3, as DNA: TGTGCCACCAGTGACCCTACAGGGTCGAACGACGAGCAGTACTTC.

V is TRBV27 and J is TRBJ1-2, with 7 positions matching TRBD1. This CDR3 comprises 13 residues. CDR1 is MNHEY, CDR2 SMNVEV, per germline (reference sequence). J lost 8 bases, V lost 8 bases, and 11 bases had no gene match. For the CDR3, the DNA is TGTGCCAGCGGCGGGCAGGGGGTGGGAGGCTACACCTTC. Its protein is CASGGQGVGGYTF.

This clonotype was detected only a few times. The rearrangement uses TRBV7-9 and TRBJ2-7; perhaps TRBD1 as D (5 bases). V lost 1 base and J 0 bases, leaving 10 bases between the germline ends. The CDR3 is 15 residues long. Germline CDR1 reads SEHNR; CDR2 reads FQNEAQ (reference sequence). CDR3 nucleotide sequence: TGTGCCAGCAGCTTAGGCCAGGGCGACTCCTACGAGCAGTACTTC. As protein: CASSLGQGDSYEQYF.

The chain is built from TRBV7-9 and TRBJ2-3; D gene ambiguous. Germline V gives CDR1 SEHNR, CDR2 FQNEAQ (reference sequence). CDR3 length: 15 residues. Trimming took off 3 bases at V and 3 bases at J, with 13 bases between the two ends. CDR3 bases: TGTGCCAGCAGCTTGTTGGGGTTGGTTACAGATACGCAGTATTTT. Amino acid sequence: CASSLLGLVTDTQYF.

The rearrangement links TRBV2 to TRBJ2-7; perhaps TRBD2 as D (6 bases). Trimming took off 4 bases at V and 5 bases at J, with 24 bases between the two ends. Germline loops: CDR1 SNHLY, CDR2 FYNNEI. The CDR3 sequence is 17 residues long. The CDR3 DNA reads TGTGCCAGCAGTGTACGGCAGGGACGACTAGGCATCCACGAGCAGTACTTC. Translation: CASSVRQGRLGIHEQYF.

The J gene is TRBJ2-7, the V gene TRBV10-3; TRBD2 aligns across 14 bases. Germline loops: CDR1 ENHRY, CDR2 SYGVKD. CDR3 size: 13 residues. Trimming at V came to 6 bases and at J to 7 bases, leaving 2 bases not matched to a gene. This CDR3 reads CAIRGLAGVEQYF. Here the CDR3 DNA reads TGTGCCATCAGGGGACTAGCGGGGGTGGAGCAGTACTTC.

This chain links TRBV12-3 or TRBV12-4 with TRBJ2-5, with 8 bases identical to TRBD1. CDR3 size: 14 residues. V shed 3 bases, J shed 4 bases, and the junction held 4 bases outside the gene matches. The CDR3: CASSFGQGGETQYF. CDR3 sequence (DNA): TGTGCCAGCAGTTTTGGACAGGGCGGAGAGACCCAGTACTTC.

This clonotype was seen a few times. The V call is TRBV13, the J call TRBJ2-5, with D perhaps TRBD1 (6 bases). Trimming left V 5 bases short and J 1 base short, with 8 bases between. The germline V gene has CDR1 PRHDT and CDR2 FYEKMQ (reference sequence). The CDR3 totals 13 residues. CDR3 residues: CASSADSQETQYF. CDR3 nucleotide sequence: TGTGCCAGCAGCGCGGACAGCCAAGAGACCCAGTACTTC.

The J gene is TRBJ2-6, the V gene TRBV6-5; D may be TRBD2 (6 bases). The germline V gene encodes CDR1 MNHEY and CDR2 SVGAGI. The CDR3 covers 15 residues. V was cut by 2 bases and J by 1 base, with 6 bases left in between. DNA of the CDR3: TGTGCCAGCAGTTACGGGGGGTCTGGGGCCAACGTCCTGACTTTC. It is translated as CASSYGGSGANVLTF.

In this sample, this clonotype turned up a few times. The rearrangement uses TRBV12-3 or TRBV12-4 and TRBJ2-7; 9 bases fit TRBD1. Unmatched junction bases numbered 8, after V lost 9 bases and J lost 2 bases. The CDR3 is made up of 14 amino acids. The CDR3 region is CASREGQGAYEQYF. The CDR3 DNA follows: TGTGCCAGTCGTGAGGGACAGGGAGCCTACGAGCAGTACTTC.

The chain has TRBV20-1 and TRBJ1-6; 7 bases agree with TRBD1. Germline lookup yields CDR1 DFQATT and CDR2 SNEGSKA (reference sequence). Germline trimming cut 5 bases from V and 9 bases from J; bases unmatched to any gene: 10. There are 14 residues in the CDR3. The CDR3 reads CSAGLRDRPSPLHF. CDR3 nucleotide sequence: TGCAGTGCTGGACTCCGGGACAGACCTTCACCCCTCCACTTT.

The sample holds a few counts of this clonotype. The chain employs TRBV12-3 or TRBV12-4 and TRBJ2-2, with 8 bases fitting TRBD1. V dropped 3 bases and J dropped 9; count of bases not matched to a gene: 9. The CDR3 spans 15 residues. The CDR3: CASSFQGALDRELFF. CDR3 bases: TGTGCCAGCAGTTTCCAGGGGGCGCTCGACCGGGAGCTGTTTTTT.

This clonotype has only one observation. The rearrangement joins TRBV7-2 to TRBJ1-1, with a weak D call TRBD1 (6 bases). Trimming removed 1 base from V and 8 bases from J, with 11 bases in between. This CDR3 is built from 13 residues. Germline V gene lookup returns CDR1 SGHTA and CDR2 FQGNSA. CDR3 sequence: CASSLGPGDEAFF. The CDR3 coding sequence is TGTGCCAGCAGCTTAGGACCAGGGGACGAAGCTTTCTTT.

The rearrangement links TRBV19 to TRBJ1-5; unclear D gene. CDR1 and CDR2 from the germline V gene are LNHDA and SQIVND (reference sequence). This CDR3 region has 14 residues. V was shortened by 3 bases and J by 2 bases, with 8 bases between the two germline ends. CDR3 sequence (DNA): TGTGCCAGTAGTATTGGGTTGGGCAATCAGCCCCAGCATTTT. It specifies CASSIGLGNQPQHF.

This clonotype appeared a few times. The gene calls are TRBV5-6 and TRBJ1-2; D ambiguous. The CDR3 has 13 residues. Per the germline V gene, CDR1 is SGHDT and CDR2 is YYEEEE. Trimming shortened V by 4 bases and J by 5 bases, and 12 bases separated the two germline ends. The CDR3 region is CASSDTNSYGYTF. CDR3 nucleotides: TGTGCCAGCAGCGACACCAACAGTTATGGCTACACCTTC.

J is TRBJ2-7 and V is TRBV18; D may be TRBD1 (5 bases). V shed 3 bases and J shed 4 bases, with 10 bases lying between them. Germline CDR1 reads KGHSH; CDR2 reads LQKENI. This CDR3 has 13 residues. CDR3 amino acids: CASSPKDIYEQYF. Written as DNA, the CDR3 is TGTGCCAGCTCACCGAAGGACATTTACGAGCAGTACTTC.

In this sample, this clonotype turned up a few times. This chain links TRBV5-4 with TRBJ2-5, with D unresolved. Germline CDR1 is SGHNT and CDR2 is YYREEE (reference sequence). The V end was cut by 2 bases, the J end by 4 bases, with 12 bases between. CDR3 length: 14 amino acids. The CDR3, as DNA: TGTGCCAGCAGCTTCAGGAGCAGGACAGAGACCCAGTACTTC. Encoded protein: CASSFRSRTETQYF.

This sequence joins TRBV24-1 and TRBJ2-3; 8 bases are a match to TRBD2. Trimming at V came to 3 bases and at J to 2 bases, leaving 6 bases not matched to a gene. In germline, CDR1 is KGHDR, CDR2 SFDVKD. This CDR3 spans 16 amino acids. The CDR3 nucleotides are TGTGCCACCAGTGATGCCAGCGGGAGAGCCACAGATACGCAGTATTTT. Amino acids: CATSDASGRATDTQYF.

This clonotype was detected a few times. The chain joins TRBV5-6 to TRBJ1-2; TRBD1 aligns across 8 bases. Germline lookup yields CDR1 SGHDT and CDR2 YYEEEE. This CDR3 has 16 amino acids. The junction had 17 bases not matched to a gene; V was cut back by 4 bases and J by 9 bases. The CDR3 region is CASSRGQGFSGRSYTF. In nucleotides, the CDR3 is TGTGCCAGCAGCCGAGGACAGGGCTTTAGCGGGAGAAGCTACACCTTC.